The 21 T cell receptor beta chains in this list originate from one sample, sequenced in a study of T cells in Graves' hyperthyroidism and ophthalmopathy. Amplification of TCR beta CDR3 regions was performed using RNA transcripts as template. An initial round of RT-PCR targeting the TCR CDR3 relied on the HTBI primer set. TCRdb re-called the multiplex PCR reads with MiXCR, one entry per CDR3 protein. The sample comprises about 710,000 distinct CDR3 sequences, roughly 17% of which are singletons, and roughly 8% rests with the top ten. Sequencing used blood. The receptors were gathered from a man aged 18 to 35 with Graves' hyperthyroidism.

This clonotype was detected many times. The chain links TRBV24-1 to TRBJ2-5, with 10 bases aligning to TRBD1. The V gene's germline CDR1 is KGHDR and CDR2 SFDVKD. With V trimmed by 1 base and J by 5 bases, 9 bases remained unmatched. CDR3 size: 17 residues. CDR3 bases: TGTGCCACCAGTGATTTCGGGAGACAGGGGGCCCTGGAGACCCAGTACTTC. This codes for CATSDFGRQGALETQYF.

In this sample, this clonotype turned up a few times. This chain joins TRBV12-3 or TRBV12-4 and TRBJ1-5; 9 bases match TRBD1. This CDR3 is built from 15 residues. The J segment lost 6 bases and the V segment lost 6 bases, leaving 9 bases of the junction unmatched. The CDR3 loop is CASRGTGPASQPQHF. CDR3 bases: TGTGCCAGCAGGGGGACAGGGCCCGCCAGTCAGCCCCAGCATTTT.

The CDR3 DNA reads TGTGCCTGGGGGACAGGGCAAAATCAGCCCCAGCATTTT. This codes for CAWGTGQNQPQHF. The chain recombines TRBV30 with TRBJ1-5, with 9 bases fitting TRBD1. The CDR3 is 13 amino acids. V lost 5 bases and J lost 4; bases outside the gene matches: 3. The germline gives CDR1 GTSNPN, CDR2 SVGIG (reference sequence).

The table lists this clonotype with many counts. This chain joins TRBV5-6 and TRBJ2-2; D may match TRBD1 or TRBD2 (5 bases each). The CDR3 runs to 14 residues. CDR1 SGHDT and CDR2 YYEEEE come from the germline V gene. Trimming took 4 bases from V and 8 from J, leaving 15 bases between them. In DNA form, the CDR3 reads TGTGCCAGCAGCAAGGACTTGACAGTTGGGGAGCTGTTTTTT. This encodes CASSKDLTVGELFF.

This clonotype was recorded at least ten times. The rearrangement joins TRBV7-9 to TRBJ2-5; D gene unclear. Between the trimmed V and J ends, which lost 1 base and 10 bases, there was a span of 16 bases. The CDR3 has 14 amino acids. Germline assignment: CDR1 SEHNR and CDR2 FQNEAQ (reference sequence). CDR3 coding DNA: TGTGCCAGCAGCTTAGATTCACCGAAGATTGGCCAGTACTTC. Amino acid sequence: CASSLDSPKIGQYF.

This clonotype was seen a handful of times. This rearrangement joins TRBV3-1 to TRBJ2-5; 10 bases are a match to TRBD2. Germline V gene sequence: CDR1 LGHDT, CDR2 YNNKEL (reference sequence). CDR3 size: 18 residues. V trimming: 1 base; J trimming: 5 bases; junction bases outside the gene matches: 13. The CDR3 nucleotides are TGTGCCAGCAGCCAAGGCGGTACTAGCGGGGCTTTCGGGGAGACCCAGTACTTC. Amino acids: CASSQGGTSGAFGETQYF.

This clonotype appeared a few times. The genes are TRBV11-3 and TRBJ2-5, with D possibly matching TRBD2 (6 bases). The V end was cut by 1 base, the J end by 1 base, with 10 bases between. Germline lookup yields CDR1 SGHNT and CDR2 YENEEA. This CDR3 is 15 amino acids long. The CDR3 protein is CASSLGRDPQETQYF. CDR3 nucleotides: TGTGCCAGCAGCTTAGGGAGGGATCCCCAAGAGACCCAGTACTTC.

This rearrangement joins TRBV5-1 to TRBJ2-1; unclear D gene. The germline V gene has CDR1 SGHRS and CDR2 YFSETQ. Trimming pared 0 bases from V and 0 bases from J, leaving 10 bases between. The CDR3 is made up of 16 amino acids. This CDR3 is CASSLVGVSSYNEQFF. The CDR3 DNA follows: TGCGCCAGCAGCTTGGTTGGGGTAAGCTCCTACAATGAGCAGTTCTTC. Supplemented by reference TRBV5-1 and TRBJ2-1, the full variable domain reads KAGVTQTPRYLIKTRGQQVTLSCSPISGHRSVSWYQQTPGQGLQFLFEYFSETQRNKGNFPGRFSGRQFSNSRSEMNVSTLELGDSALYLCASSLVGVSSYNEQFFGPGTRLTVL.

This clonotype was picked up a small number of times. Written as DNA, the CDR3 is TGTGCCAGCAGCTTATCCCCCGGACGGTCCTATACCTATAATTCACCCCTCCACTTT. Amino acid sequence: CASSLSPGRSYTYNSPLHF. The V call is TRBV13, the J call TRBJ1-6; D ambiguous. Germline-derived CDR1 and CDR2 are PRHDT and FYEKMQ (reference sequence). There are 19 residues in the CDR3. V lost 2 bases, J lost 2 bases, and 19 bases lay in between.

V gene TRBV9 combines with J gene TRBJ2-1; no reliable D call. Trimming shortened V by 0 bases and J by 0 bases, and 16 bases separated the two germline ends. The CDR3 spans 18 residues. CDR1 and CDR2 (germline): SGDLS, YYNGEE. Written as DNA, the CDR3 is TGTGCCAGCAGCGTAGAAGGGCAGGTGGGAAGCTCCTACAATGAGCAGTTCTTC. This codes for CASSVEGQVGSSYNEQFF.

The gene calls are TRBV19 and TRBJ1-2; 9 nucleotides match TRBD1. From germline, CDR1 is LNHDA and CDR2 SQIVND (reference sequence). Unmatched junction bases numbered 10, after V lost 8 bases and J lost 3 bases. CDR3 length: 15 amino acids. The CDR3 loop is CASRTRDREHYGYTF. CDR3 DNA: TGTGCCAGTCGTACTAGGGACAGGGAACACTATGGCTACACCTTC.

The sample holds a few counts of this clonotype. CDR3 sequence: CASSYGLAGGTGELFF. The CDR3 DNA sequence: TGTGCCAGCAGTTACGGACTAGCGGGGGGGACCGGGGAGCTGTTTTTT. The chain is built from TRBV6-2 or TRBV6-3 and TRBJ2-2; 15 bases agree with TRBD2. CDR3 size: 16 residues. Germline CDR1 is MNHEY and CDR2 is SVGEGT. V shed 2 bases and J 5 bases; nucleotides not matched to a gene: 0.

This clonotype was detected a few times. The chain combines TRBV11-3 with TRBJ2-7; D uncertain. V dropped 2 bases and J dropped 1 base, with 9 bases sitting between them. Per the germline V gene, CDR1 is SGHNT and CDR2 is YENEEA. This CDR3 is built from 14 residues. The CDR3: CASSLFRASYEQYF. CDR3 bases: TGTGCCAGCAGCTTATTTAGGGCTTCCTACGAGCAGTACTTC.

This clonotype was counted at least ten times. The gene calls are TRBV3-1 and TRBJ2-1; 9 bases agree with TRBD2. The ends lost 0 bases at V and 5 bases at J; junction bases unmatched: 8. This CDR3 is built from 17 residues. CDR1 LGHDT and CDR2 YNNKEL come from the germline V gene (reference sequence). This CDR3 reads CASSQDAGGPSNNEQFF. DNA for the CDR3: TGTGCCAGCAGCCAAGATGCGGGAGGGCCATCCAACAATGAGCAGTTCTTC.

A remark on this clonotype: A much larger clone differs from this one at a single base, so this may be a read error. The chain recombines TRBV10-1 with TRBJ2-7; 10 bases fit TRBD2. V shed 4 bases, J shed 4 bases, and the junction held 16 bases outside the gene matches. The CDR3 has 18 residues. Per germline, CDR1 WNHNN and CDR2 SYGVQD (reference sequence). The CDR3 DNA reads TGCGCCAGCAGTGGGTCAAGGCAGAGTAGCGGGAGGCGGTACGAGCAGTACTTC. Translating gives CASSGSRQSSGRRYEQYF.

This clonotype occurred a few times. The V and J genes are TRBV10-1 and TRBJ1-1; D is unclear. Between the trimmed V and J ends, which lost 8 bases and 0 bases, there was a span of 16 bases. This CDR3 comprises 15 residues. The germline CDR1 and CDR2 sequences are WNHNN and SYGVQD (reference sequence). The CDR3 reads CASGGSTHLNTEAFF. CDR3 nucleotides: TGCGCCAGCGGTGGGTCAACCCATCTGAACACTGAAGCTTTCTTT.

The CDR3 reads CASSLVVDAKGNEQFF. The CDR3 DNA follows: TGTGCCAGCAGCTTAGTAGTCGACGCAAAAGGGAATGAGCAGTTCTTC. The chain recombines TRBV7-9 with TRBJ2-1; the D is unclear. Germline CDR1 SEHNR, CDR2 FQNEAQ (reference sequence). V lost 1 base and J lost 7, with 17 bases in between. The CDR3 has 16 amino acids.

The chain combines TRBV12-3 or TRBV12-4 with TRBJ2-1; TRBD2 agrees at 9 bases. The CDR3 is 12 residues long. V shed 5 bases and J 15 bases; nucleotides not matched to a gene: 8. CDR3 residues: CASSRTSVVLFF. CDR3 bases: TGTGCCAGCAGTCGGACTAGCGTAGTTTTGTTCTTC.

This chain links TRBV28 with TRBJ2-5; a possible D gene is TRBD2 (5 bases). Looked up from germline, CDR1 is MDHEN and CDR2 is SYDVKM. V was pared by 2 bases and J by 9 bases, with 13 bases between. The CDR3 runs 13 residues. CDR3 in DNA: TGTGCCAGCAGTTTAGCCGCAGCGGAGCCCCAGTACTTC. Its protein is CASSLAAAEPQYF.

The table lists this clonotype with many counts. The chain has TRBV27 and TRBJ2-7, with 9 positions matching TRBD2. Trimming cost V 0 bases and J 2 bases; bases outside gene matches: 5. CDR3 length: 16 residues. Germline-derived CDR1 and CDR2 are MNHEY and SMNVEV (reference sequence). The CDR3 DNA follows: TGTGCCAGCAGTTTATCGGGGGGCGGGAGGGCCTACGAGCAGTACTTC. This translates into CASSLSGGGRAYEQYF.

The chain has TRBV20-1 and TRBJ2-7; 12 nucleotides agree with TRBD1. This CDR3 spans 15 amino acids. The germline V gene has CDR1 DFQATT and CDR2 SNEGSKA (reference sequence). V shed 3 bases and J 5 bases; nucleotides not matched to a gene: 8. For the CDR3, the DNA is TGCAGTGCTAGGAAAAAAGGGACAGGGGGCCACGAGCAGTACTTC. This translates into CSARKKGTGGHEQYF.